The rows below give T cell receptor beta chains drawn from one sample of a study of shared clonotypes between healthy human individuals. Clones were sequenced by immunoSEQ multiplex PCR, and TCRdb holds only the in-frame ones, with some missing. The profile covers 2 million to 2.5 million clones, with around 95% appearing a single time and around 0.13% taken by the ten largest. Sequenced sample: naive CD4+ T cells sorted from blood. The receptors come from a man aged 18 to 35 in good health. CDR3s include the opening cysteine and the closing phenylalanine or tryptophan. The order of the fields is J gene, clone size, V gene, D gene, CDR3 DNA, CDR3 protein. A D gene is named only where the DNA matches it firmly. Clone size is given for some rows only: seen once, a few or many times, or a class if the clone is expanded.

j_gene: TRBJ2-3; abundance: -; v_gene: TRBV30; d_gene: TRBD1; CDR3nt: TGTGCCTGGGTCCTACAGGGGCCCACTCTATTT; CDR3aa: CAWVLQGPTLF
j_gene: TRBJ2-3; abundance: -; v_gene: TRBV4-3; d_gene: TRBD2; CDR3nt: TGCGCCAGCAGCAGGAGCGGGAAGACCCAAGGAAATACGCAGTATTTT; CDR3aa: CASSRSGKTQGNTQYF
j_gene: TRBJ1-5; abundance: -; v_gene: TRBV19; d_gene: -; CDR3nt: TGTGCCAGTAGCCTGACCCGGGGCAATCAGCCCCAGCATTTT; CDR3aa: CASSLTRGNQPQHF
j_gene: TRBJ2-1; abundance: -; v_gene: TRBV18; d_gene: TRBD2; CDR3nt: TGTGCCAGCTCACCCCCGGGAGGGCCTTATAATGAGCAGTTCTTC; CDR3aa: CASSPPGGPYNEQFF
j_gene: TRBJ2-1; abundance: once; v_gene: TRBV29-1; d_gene: TRBD2; CDR3nt: TGCAGCGTAGAGGGGCTAGCGGGGGTCAATGAGCAGTTCTTC; CDR3aa: CSVEGLAGVNEQFF
j_gene: TRBJ2-6; abundance: few; v_gene: TRBV19; d_gene: -; CDR3nt: TGTGCCAGTAGTCCCTCTGGGGCCAACGTCCTGACTTTC; CDR3aa: CASSPSGANVLTF
j_gene: TRBJ1-2; abundance: -; v_gene: TRBV28; d_gene: -; CDR3nt: TGTGCCAGCAGTTTGACAGCCCCAGATGGCTACACCTTC; CDR3aa: CASSLTAPDGYTF
j_gene: TRBJ1-3; abundance: -; v_gene: TRBV5-4; d_gene: -; CDR3nt: TGTGCCAGCAGCTTGGGCAGGAGCTCTGGAAACACCATATATTTT; CDR3aa: CASSLGRSSGNTIYF
j_gene: TRBJ1-6; abundance: -; v_gene: TRBV30; d_gene: -; CDR3nt: TGTGCCTGGTTAAGCCAGGGGAGCTCCTATAATTCACCCCTCCACTTT; CDR3aa: CAWLSQGSSYNSPLHF
j_gene: TRBJ2-2; abundance: -; v_gene: TRBV5-6; d_gene: -; CDR3nt: TGTGCCAGCAGACAGGTAGACACCGGGGAGCTGTTTTTT; CDR3aa: CASRQVDTGELFF
j_gene: TRBJ2-7; abundance: once; v_gene: TRBV4-2; d_gene: TRBD2; CDR3nt: TGTGCCAGCAGCCGAGAACTAGCGGGAGGTACCTACGAGCAGTACTTC; CDR3aa: CASSRELAGGTYEQYF
j_gene: TRBJ1-1; abundance: -; v_gene: TRBV7-9; d_gene: -; CDR3nt: TGTGCCAGCAGCCCTTCTCCCACACAGAGAAGGACTGAAGCTTTCTTT; CDR3aa: CASSPSPTQRRTEAFF
j_gene: TRBJ1-6; abundance: -; v_gene: TRBV28; d_gene: -; CDR3nt: TGTGCCAGCAGAGGAAGATATAATTCACCCCTCCACTTT; CDR3aa: CASRGRYNSPLHF
j_gene: TRBJ1-1; abundance: few; v_gene: TRBV7-9; d_gene: TRBD1; CDR3nt: TGTGCCAGCAGCGCCGACAGGGTAAACACTGAAGCTTTCTTT; CDR3aa: CASSADRVNTEAFF
j_gene: TRBJ2-6; abundance: once; v_gene: TRBV12-5; d_gene: -; CDR3nt: TGTGCTAGTGGTTTGGCGTGGACGGACTCTGGGGCCAACGTCCTGACTTTC; CDR3aa: CASGLAWTDSGANVLTF
j_gene: TRBJ2-5; abundance: -; v_gene: TRBV28; d_gene: -; CDR3nt: TGTGCCAGCAGGAGCCCGGGACACTCGTACCAAGAGACCCAGTACTTC; CDR3aa: CASRSPGHSYQETQYF
j_gene: TRBJ2-7; abundance: -; v_gene: TRBV9; d_gene: TRBD2; CDR3nt: TGTGCCAGCAGCGTAGGGGGTAGCGGGGCCTCCTACGAGCAGTACTTC; CDR3aa: CASSVGGSGASYEQYF
j_gene: TRBJ2-7; abundance: -; v_gene: TRBV9; d_gene: -; CDR3nt: TGTGCCAGCAGCGTAGCCGGGAACAACGAGCAGTACTTC; CDR3aa: CASSVAGNNEQYF
j_gene: TRBJ2-7; abundance: -; v_gene: TRBV5-4; d_gene: TRBD1; CDR3nt: TGTGCCAGCAGCTTCGGGACAGAGACCGAGCAGTACTTC; CDR3aa: CASSFGTETEQYF
j_gene: TRBJ2-2; abundance: once; v_gene: TRBV11-2; d_gene: -; CDR3nt: TGTGCCAGCAGCTTTACCTCGGGCACCGGGGAGCTGTTTTTT; CDR3aa: CASSFTSGTGELFF
j_gene: TRBJ2-3; abundance: once; v_gene: TRBV6-6; d_gene: TRBD2; CDR3nt: TGTGCCAGCAGTCCCATGGGGGAGGGCACGCAGTATTTT; CDR3aa: CASSPMGEGTQYF
j_gene: TRBJ2-7; abundance: -; v_gene: TRBV5-1; d_gene: -; CDR3nt: TGCGCCAGCAGGGGGGGACAAGCCACCGTCTACGAGCAGTACTTC; CDR3aa: CASRGGQATVYEQYF
j_gene: TRBJ2-7; abundance: -; v_gene: TRBV27; d_gene: TRBD1; CDR3nt: TGTGCCAGCAGTTCCCTGGGGACAGCTCCCTACGAGCAGTACTTC; CDR3aa: CASSSLGTAPYEQYF
j_gene: TRBJ2-7; abundance: -; v_gene: TRBV7-2; d_gene: -; CDR3nt: TGTGCCAGCAGCTTAGTCGGGGACACTGGGGGGCGGTACTTC; CDR3aa: CASSLVGDTGGRYF
j_gene: TRBJ1-5; abundance: -; v_gene: TRBV15; d_gene: -; CDR3nt: TGTGCCACCAGCAGAGAACCGACTGCTCAGCCCCAGCATTTT; CDR3aa: CATSREPTAQPQHF
j_gene: TRBJ2-3; abundance: -; v_gene: TRBV4-1; d_gene: TRBD1; CDR3nt: TGCGCCAGCAAACCGGCGGACAGGGTAACAGATACGCAGTATTTT; CDR3aa: CASKPADRVTDTQYF
j_gene: TRBJ2-7; abundance: -; v_gene: TRBV6-5; d_gene: TRBD1; CDR3nt: TGTGCCAGCAGTTACTCCGGACAGGGCAGTCAGCAGTACTTC; CDR3aa: CASSYSGQGSQQYF
j_gene: TRBJ2-7; abundance: -; v_gene: TRBV19; d_gene: -; CDR3nt: TGTGCCAGTAAGCGGACCGGGACACCTTCCTACGAGCAGTACTTC; CDR3aa: CASKRTGTPSYEQYF
j_gene: TRBJ2-3; abundance: -; v_gene: TRBV18; d_gene: TRBD2; CDR3nt: TGTGCCAGCTCACCACCAGCGGGAGGGCCGGATACGCAGTATTTT; CDR3aa: CASSPPAGGPDTQYF
j_gene: TRBJ1-1; abundance: -; v_gene: TRBV4-1; d_gene: -; CDR3nt: TGCGCCAGCAGCCAAGACCCAGGGGTCACTGAAGCTTTCTTT; CDR3aa: CASSQDPGVTEAFF
j_gene: TRBJ2-5; abundance: -; v_gene: TRBV4-1; d_gene: -; CDR3nt: TGCGCCAGCAGCCAAGCCCAGTATCAAGAGACCCAGTACTTC; CDR3aa: CASSQAQYQETQYF
j_gene: TRBJ2-3; abundance: -; v_gene: TRBV5-4; d_gene: -; CDR3nt: TGTGCCAGCAGCTCGAGGAGGGCTAGCTCCCTAGGAGATACGCAGTATTTT; CDR3aa: CASSSRRASSLGDTQYF
j_gene: TRBJ1-2; abundance: -; v_gene: TRBV27; d_gene: -; CDR3nt: TGTGCCAGCAGTTCGAACAGGGCCCACTATGGCTACACCTTC; CDR3aa: CASSSNRAHYGYTF
j_gene: TRBJ1-5; abundance: -; v_gene: TRBV11-2; d_gene: -; CDR3nt: TGTGCCAGCAGCTTGGGGCAAAGCAATCAGCCCCAGCATTTT; CDR3aa: CASSLGQSNQPQHF
j_gene: TRBJ2-3; abundance: -; v_gene: TRBV4-1; d_gene: -; CDR3nt: TGCGCCAGCAGCCAAGATAAAAGCGTGGGTGCGTATACGCAGTATTTT; CDR3aa: CASSQDKSVGAYTQYF
j_gene: TRBJ1-6; abundance: -; v_gene: TRBV6-5; d_gene: -; CDR3nt: TGTGCCAGCAGAACCGGGTTCGGGTCACCCCTCCACTTT; CDR3aa: CASRTGFGSPLHF
j_gene: TRBJ2-2; abundance: -; v_gene: TRBV6-5; d_gene: -; CDR3nt: TGTGCCAGCAGTTCCGTCACAAAAGACACCGGGGAGCTGTTTTTT; CDR3aa: CASSSVTKDTGELFF